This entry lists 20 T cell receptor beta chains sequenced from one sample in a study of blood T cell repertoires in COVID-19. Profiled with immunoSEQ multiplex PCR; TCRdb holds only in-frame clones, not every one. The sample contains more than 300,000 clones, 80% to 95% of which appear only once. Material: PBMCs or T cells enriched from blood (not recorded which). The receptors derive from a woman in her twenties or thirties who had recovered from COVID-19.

Here the CDR3 DNA reads TGCGCCAGCAGCCAAGATGCAGGGGTTGATTCACCCCTCCACTTT. Translated, it gives CASSQDAGVDSPLHF. The gene calls are TRBV4-3 and TRBJ1-6, with a tentative D call TRBD1 (6 bases). The CDR3 runs 15 residues. V gave up 0 bases and J gave up 8 bases, with 11 bases separating them. Germline V gene sequence: CDR1 LGHNA, CDR2 YSLEER.

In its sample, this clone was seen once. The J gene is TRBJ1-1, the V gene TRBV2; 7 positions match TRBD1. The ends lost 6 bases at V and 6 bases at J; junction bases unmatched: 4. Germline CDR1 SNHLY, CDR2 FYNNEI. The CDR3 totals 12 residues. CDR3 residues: CASSGDSSEAFF. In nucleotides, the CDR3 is TGTGCCAGCAGCGGGGACAGCTCTGAAGCTTTCTTT.

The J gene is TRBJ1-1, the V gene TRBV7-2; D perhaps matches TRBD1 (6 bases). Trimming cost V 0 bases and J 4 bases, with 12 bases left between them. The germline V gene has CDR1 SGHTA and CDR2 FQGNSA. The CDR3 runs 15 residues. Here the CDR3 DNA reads TGTGCCAGCAGCTTAGCCACAGGGAGGGTCACTGAAGCTTTCTTT. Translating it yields CASSLATGRVTEAFF.

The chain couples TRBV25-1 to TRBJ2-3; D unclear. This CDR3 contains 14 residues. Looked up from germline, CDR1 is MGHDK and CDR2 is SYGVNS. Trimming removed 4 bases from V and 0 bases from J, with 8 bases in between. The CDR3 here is CASSARSSTDTQYF. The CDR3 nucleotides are TGTGCCAGCAGTGCCAGATCTAGCACAGATACGCAGTATTTT.

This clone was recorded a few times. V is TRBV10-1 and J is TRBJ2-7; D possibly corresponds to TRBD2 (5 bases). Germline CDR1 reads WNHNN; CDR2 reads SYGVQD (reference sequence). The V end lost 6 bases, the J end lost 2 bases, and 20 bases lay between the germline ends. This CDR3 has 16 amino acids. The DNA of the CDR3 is TGCGCCAGCAGCGGTGCCGGGGTCTTGTACGCCTACGAGCAGTACTTC. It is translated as CASSGAGVLYAYEQYF.

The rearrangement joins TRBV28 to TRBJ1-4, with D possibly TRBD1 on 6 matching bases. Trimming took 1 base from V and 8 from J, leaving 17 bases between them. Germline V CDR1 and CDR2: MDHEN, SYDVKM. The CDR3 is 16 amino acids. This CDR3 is CASSLSRGTGMEKLFF. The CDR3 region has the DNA TGTGCCAGCAGTTTATCGAGGGGAACAGGGATGGAAAAACTGTTTTTT.

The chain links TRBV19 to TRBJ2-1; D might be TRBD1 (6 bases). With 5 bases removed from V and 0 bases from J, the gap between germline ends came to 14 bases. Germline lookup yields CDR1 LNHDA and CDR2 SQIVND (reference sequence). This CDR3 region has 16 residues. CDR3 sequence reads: CASSSWTVASYNEQFF. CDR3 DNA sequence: TGTGCCAGTAGTTCCTGGACAGTCGCCTCCTACAATGAGCAGTTCTTC.

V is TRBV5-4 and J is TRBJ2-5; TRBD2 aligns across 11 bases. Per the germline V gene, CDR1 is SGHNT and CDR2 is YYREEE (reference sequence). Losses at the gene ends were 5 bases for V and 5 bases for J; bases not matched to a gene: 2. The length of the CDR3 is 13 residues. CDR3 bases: TGTGCCAGCAGACTAGCGGGAGAGGAGACCCAGTACTTC. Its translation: CASRLAGEETQYF.

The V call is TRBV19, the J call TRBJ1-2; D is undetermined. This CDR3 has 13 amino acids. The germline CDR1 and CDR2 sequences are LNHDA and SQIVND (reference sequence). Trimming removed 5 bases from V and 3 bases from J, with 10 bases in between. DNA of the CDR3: TGTGCCAGTAGTGAGGGCATAGACTATGGCTACACCTTC. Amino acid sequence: CASSEGIDYGYTF.

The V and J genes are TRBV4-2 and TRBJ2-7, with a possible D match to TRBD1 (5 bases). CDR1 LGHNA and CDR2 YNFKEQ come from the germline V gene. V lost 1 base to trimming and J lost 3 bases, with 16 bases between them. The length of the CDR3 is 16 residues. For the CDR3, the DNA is TGTGCCAGCAGCCAAGGGGGCTCAAGGGGATACTACGAGCAGTACTTC. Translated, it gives CASSQGGSRGYYEQYF.

The CDR3 bases are TGTGCCAGCAGCTTAGCGATGGTTTCGACTCCCTACGAGCAGTACTTC. It is translated as CASSLAMVSTPYEQYF. The chain recombines TRBV7-2 with TRBJ2-7, with D unclear. V was shortened by 0 bases and J by 2 bases, with 14 bases between the two germline ends. The CDR3 length is 16 residues. CDR1 is SGHTA and CDR2 is FQGNSA in the germline V gene. The full variable domain, completed using reference TRBV7-2 and TRBJ2-7, is GAGVSQSPSNKVTEKGKDVELRCDPISGHTALYWYRQSLGQGLEFLIYFQGNSAPDKSGLPSDRFSAERTGGSVSTLTIQRTQQEDSAVYLCASSLAMVSTPYEQYFGPGTRLTVT.

The CDR3 loop reads CASSPPDSYNRIDQPQHF. The CDR3 bases are TGTGCCAGCAGTCCCCCGGACAGTTACAACAGAATCGATCAGCCCCAGCATTTT. This chain joins TRBV28 and TRBJ1-5, with D possibly being TRBD1 (6 bases). Trimming left V 5 bases short and J 5 bases short, with 25 bases between. CDR3 length equals 18 residues. Looked up from germline, CDR1 is MDHEN and CDR2 is SYDVKM. Full variable domain (rest looked up from reference TRBV28 and TRBJ1-5): DVKVTQSSRYLVKRTGEKVFLECVQDMDHENMFWYRQDPGLGLRLIYFSYDVKMKEKGDIPEGYSVSREKKERFSLILESASTNQTSMYLCASSPPDSYNRIDQPQHFGDGTRLSIL.

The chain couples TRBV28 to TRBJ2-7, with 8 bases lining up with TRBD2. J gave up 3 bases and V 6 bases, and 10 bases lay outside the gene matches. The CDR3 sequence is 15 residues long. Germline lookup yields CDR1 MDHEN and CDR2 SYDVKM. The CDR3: CASSLAGGPRYEQYF. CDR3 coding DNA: TGTGCCAGCAGCCTCGCGGGGGGCCCACGCTACGAGCAGTACTTC. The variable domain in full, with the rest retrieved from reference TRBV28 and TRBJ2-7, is DVKVTQSSRYLVKRTGEKVFLECVQDMDHENMFWYRQDPGLGLRLIYFSYDVKMKEKGDIPEGYSVSREKKERFSLILESASTNQTSMYLCASSLAGGPRYEQYFGPGTRLTVT.

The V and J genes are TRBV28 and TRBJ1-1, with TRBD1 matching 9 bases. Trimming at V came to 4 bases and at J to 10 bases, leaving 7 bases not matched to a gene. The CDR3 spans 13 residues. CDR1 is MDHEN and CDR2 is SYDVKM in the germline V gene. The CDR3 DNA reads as TGTGCCAGCAGTTCGGGACAGGGTGCGTTAGCTTTCTTT. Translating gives CASSSGQGALAFF.

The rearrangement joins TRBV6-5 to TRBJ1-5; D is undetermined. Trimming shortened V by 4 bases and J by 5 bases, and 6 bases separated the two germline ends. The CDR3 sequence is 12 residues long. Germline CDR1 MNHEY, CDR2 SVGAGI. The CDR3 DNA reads TGTGCCAGCAGTTCCCGAGATCAGCCCCAGCATTTT. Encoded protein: CASSSRDQPQHF.

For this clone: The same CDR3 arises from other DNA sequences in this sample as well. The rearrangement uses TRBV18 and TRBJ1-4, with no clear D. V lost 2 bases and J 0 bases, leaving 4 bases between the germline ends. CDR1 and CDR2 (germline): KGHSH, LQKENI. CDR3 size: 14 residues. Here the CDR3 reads CASSPTATNEKLFF. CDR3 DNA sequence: TGTGCCAGCTCACCAACAGCAACTAATGAAAAACTGTTTTTT.

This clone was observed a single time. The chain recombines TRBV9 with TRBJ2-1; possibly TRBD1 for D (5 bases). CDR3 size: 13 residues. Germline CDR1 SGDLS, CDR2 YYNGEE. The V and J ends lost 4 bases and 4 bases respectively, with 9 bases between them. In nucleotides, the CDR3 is TGTGCCAGCAGCCTACAGGATTACAATGAGCAGTTCTTC. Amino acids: CASSLQDYNEQFF.

This CDR3 reads CASSARPRSAGGYGYTF. CDR3 DNA sequence: TGTGCCAGCAGCGCTCGACCGAGGTCAGCGGGCGGATATGGCTACACCTTC. V gene TRBV7-8 combines with J gene TRBJ1-2; D gene ambiguous. Germline V lookup: CDR1 SGHVS, CDR2 FQNEAQ. V gave up 5 bases and J gave up 5 bases, with 24 bases separating them. The CDR3 is 17 residues long.

This chain's CDR3 is CASSWVGTSNQPQHF. CDR3 in DNA: TGTGCCAGCAGTTGGGTGGGGACATCTAATCAGCCCCAGCATTTT. V usage is TRBV5-8 and J usage is TRBJ1-5, with D possibly TRBD1 on 6 matching bases. CDR3 length: 15 amino acids. Germline values: CDR1 SGHTS, CDR2 YDEGEE. V lost 5 bases and J 4 bases, leaving 16 bases between the germline ends.

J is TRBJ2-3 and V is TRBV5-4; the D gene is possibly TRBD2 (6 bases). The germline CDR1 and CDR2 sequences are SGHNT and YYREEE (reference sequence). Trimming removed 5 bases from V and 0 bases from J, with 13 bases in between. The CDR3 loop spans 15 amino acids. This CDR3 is CASRAWGVSTDTQYF. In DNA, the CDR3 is TGTGCCAGCAGAGCTTGGGGGGTTAGCACAGATACGCAGTATTTT.